This section outlines one TCR beta chain sequence together with its context. Its antigen remains unidentified. This sample is drawn from a study of T cell clonotyping in hematopoietic cell transplantation. Samples: about 28 days before transplant, then days 30, 100 and 180 after. Study-level results: Few recipient clonotypes overlapped donors; over 97% were de novo at given depth. Pathologically expanded recipient clonotypes increased progressively from day 30 to day 180 as diversity fell. CD4 and CD8 repertoire contributions could not be separated without sorting.

Profiled with immunoSEQ multiplex PCR; TCRdb holds only in-frame clones, not every one. The sample contains about 10,000 clones, roughly 93% of which appear only once. Germline values: CDR1 MNHEY, CDR2 SMNVEV (reference sequence). The CDR3 runs to 13 residues. V lost 3 bases, J lost 3 bases, and 5 bases lay in between. This TCR was sampled from a male patient in his fifties who had an allogeneic stem cell transplant from a related donor, so T cells may come from the graft donor. Some clones in this sample may be carry-over from other donors' samples. The specimen was PBMCs, collected 100 days after allogeneic stem cell transplant. This chain links TRBV27 with TRBJ2-2, with D hard to call. The CDR3 reads CASSLWDTGELFF. The CDR3 DNA reads TGTGCCAGCAGTTTGTGGGACACCGGGGAGCTGTTTTTT.